The next 4 T cell receptor beta chains were all read from a single sample in a study of T cell repertoires in cytomegalovirus infection. TCRdb re-called the reads with MiXCR, one entry per CDR3 protein. In the table there are over 450,000 distinct CDR3 sequences, about 11% of which are singletons. The sample comprised PBMCs. The receptor source for this set is a human donor in good health (CMV status not recorded). Some clones in this sample may be carry-over from other donors' samples.

This clonotype was detected ten times or more. V gene TRBV15 combines with J gene TRBJ2-5; tentative D call: TRBD2 (6 bases). V was shortened by 3 bases and J by 4 bases, with 12 bases between the two germline ends. Germline values: CDR1 LNHNV, CDR2 YYDKDF (reference sequence). The CDR3 consists of 14 residues. The CDR3 protein is CATSSGGTGETQYF. CDR3 DNA sequence: TGTGCCACCAGCAGTGGGGGGACGGGAGAGACCCAGTACTTC.

At least ten counts were recorded for this clonotype. The chain couples TRBV15 to TRBJ2-6, with D tentatively TRBD1 or TRBD2 (5 bases each). Germline V CDR1 and CDR2: LNHNV, YYDKDF (reference sequence). This CDR3 is 17 amino acids long. V dropped 0 bases and J dropped 1 base, with 10 bases sitting between them. For the CDR3, the DNA is TGTGCCACCAGCAGAGATAAGGGACGATCTGGGGCCAACGTCCTGACTTTC. This encodes CATSRDKGRSGANVLTF.

This clonotype has only a few counts. This chain links TRBV19 with TRBJ2-7; the D gene could be TRBD1 or TRBD2 (5 bases each). CDR1 is LNHDA and CDR2 is SQIVND in the germline V gene (reference sequence). The V end lost 3 bases, the J end lost 0 bases, and 15 bases lay between the germline ends. The length of the CDR3 is 16 residues. CDR3 sequence (DNA): TGTGCCAGTAGTATCGCCGGGACGGCGAGCTCCTACGAGCAGTACTTC. Translation: CASSIAGTASSYEQYF.

This clonotype appeared a few times. The chain uses TRBV29-1 and TRBJ2-7, with 11 bases lining up with TRBD2. The germline V gene has CDR1 SQVTM and CDR2 ANQGSEA. The V and J ends lost 1 base and 0 bases, in that order; junction bases with no gene match: 2. The CDR3 runs 15 residues. In DNA, the CDR3 is TGCAGCGTTGAAGGGACTAGCGGGCCCTCCTACGAGCAGTACTTC. It codes for CSVEGTSGPSYEQYF.